Listed below are T cell receptor beta chains from one sample, sequenced in a study of OX40 agonist ivuxolimab in advanced cancers. Profiling relied on immunoSEQ multiplex PCR, and the TCRdb table lists in-frame clones only, not all of them. The sample includes tens of thousands of clones, over 75% of them seen just once. This specimen was CD4+ or CD8+ T cells sorted from blood, taken in a trial of the OX40 agonist ivuxolimab. The receptors come from an adult with an advanced solid tumor such as melanoma, head and neck, liver or kidney cancer. Both conserved end residues are part of each CDR3. D genes are given only for firm matches. Clone sizes are given selectively: once, few, many, or a class where the clone is expanded.

NA,TRBV10-2,TRBJ2-2,NA,CASSRFRGGSTGELFF,TGCGCCAGCAGTCGCTTCAGGGGGGGGTCCACCGGGGAGCTGTTTTTT
NA,TRBV14,TRBJ2-2,NA,CASSQQITGELFF,TGTGCCAGCAGCCAACAGATCACCGGGGAGCTGTTTTTT
NA,TRBV2,TRBJ1-2,few,CASSGIGVYGYTF,TGTGCCAGCAGTGGTATAGGGGTTTATGGCTACACCTTC
NA,TRBV25-1,TRBJ1-1,NA,CASSEPGHPTEAFF,TGTGCCAGCAGTGAGCCGGGACACCCTACTGAAGCTTTCTTT
NA,TRBV4-1,TRBJ1-6,once,CASSPSRGSSYNSPLHF,TGCGCCAGCAGCCCCTCTCGAGGGAGCTCCTATAATTCACCCCTCCACTTT
NA,TRBV18,TRBJ1-1,NA,CASSPKADRWVNTEAFF,TGTGCCAGCTCACCAAAGGCGGATCGTTGGGTTAACACTGAAGCTTTCTTT
NA,TRBV2,TRBJ2-7,NA,CASKATDAYEQYF,TGTGCCAGCAAGGCGACAGATGCCTACGAGCAGTACTTC
NA,TRBV15,TRBJ1-1,once,CATSRDQLGGTEAFF,TGTGCCACCAGCAGAGATCAGCTTGGGGGCACTGAAGCTTTCTTT
TRBD1,TRBV11-3,TRBJ2-3,NA,CASSTPTGGTDTQYF,TGTGCCAGCAGTACGCCGACAGGGGGCACAGATACGCAGTATTTT
TRBD2,TRBV19,TRBJ2-5,NA,CASSTRGFAGVETQYF,TGTGCCAGTAGTACTCGTGGATTTGCGGGAGTAGAGACCCAGTACTTC
NA,TRBV7-7,TRBJ2-5,NA,CASSHGTEQETQYF,TGTGCTAGCAGCCATGGGACCGAACAAGAGACCCAGTACTTC
NA,TRBV2,TRBJ1-1,NA,CASTRDRNTEAFF,TGTGCCAGCACAAGGGACCGGAACACTGAAGCTTTCTTT
NA,TRBV5-1,TRBJ2-7,NA,CASSRDGGSSYEQYF,TGCGCCAGCAGCAGAGACGGGGGAAGCTCCTACGAGCAGTACTTC
NA,TRBV7-2,TRBJ2-7,NA,CASSLGVSYEQYF,TGTGCCAGCAGCTTAGGGGTCTCCTACGAGCAGTACTTC
TRBD1,TRBV5-1,TRBJ2-3,NA,CASSWTGRFGDTQYF,TGCGCCAGCAGCTGGACAGGGAGGTTTGGAGATACGCAGTATTTT
NA,TRBV12-5,TRBJ2-7,NA,CASGYTGTYEQYF,TGTGCTAGTGGTTATACAGGGACCTACGAGCAGTACTTC
NA,TRBV7-3,TRBJ2-3,once,CASSRRRTGGADTQYF,TGTGCCAGCAGTAGGCGCCGCACAGGGGGGGCAGATACGCAGTATTTT
NA,TRBV7-6,TRBJ1-1,NA,CASSLEEDTEAFF,TGTGCCAGCAGCTTAGAGGAAGACACTGAAGCTTTCTTT
NA,TRBV10-3,TRBJ2-1,NA,CAIGQFNEQFF,TGTGCCATCGGACAGTTCAATGAGCAGTTCTTC
NA,TRBV11-3,TRBJ2-1,NA,CASRAGPGLPSLNEQFF,TGTGCCAGCCGAGCCGGCCCGGGACTCCCGAGTCTGAATGAGCAGTTCTTC
NA,TRBV18,TRBJ2-5,once,CASSPQMGFQETQYF,TGTGCCAGCTCCCCCCAAATGGGTTTCCAAGAGACCCAGTACTTC
TRBD2,TRBV28,TRBJ2-3,few,CASTEGLATDTQYF,TGTGCCAGCACCGAGGGACTAGCGACGGATACGCAGTATTTT
NA,TRBV5-6,TRBJ2-1,NA,CASSLFGRQQGQFF,TGTGCCAGCAGCTTGTTCGGCAGGCAACAGGGGCAGTTCTTC
NA,TRBV7-6,TRBJ1-5,NA,CASSLRGNQPQHF,TGTGCCAGCAGCCTACGTGGCAATCAGCCCCAGCATTTT
TRBD1,TRBV7-8,TRBJ2-7,once,CASSWTGTGGEQYF,TGTGCCAGCAGCTGGACCGGGACAGGGGGCGAGCAGTACTTC
NA,TRBV5-1,TRBJ1-1,NA,CASSLRDLTFF,TGCGCCAGCAGCTTACGGGACCTTACTTTCTTT
TRBD2,TRBV5-4,TRBJ2-3,NA,CASSPNHLGLAGGWDTQYF,TGTGCCAGCAGCCCTAATCATTTAGGACTAGCGGGAGGATGGGATACGCAGTATTTT
TRBD2,TRBV5-1,TRBJ2-6,NA,CASSGTGGSGANVLTF,TGCGCCAGTTCCGGGACGGGAGGCTCTGGGGCCAACGTCCTGACTTTC
NA,TRBV30,TRBJ1-5,NA,CAWSIGQGPQGGNQPQHF,TGTGCCTGGTCCATCGGGCAAGGACCCCAAGGGGGCAATCAGCCCCAGCATTTT
NA,TRBV11-2,TRBJ2-5,NA,CASSLRGYETQYF,TGTGCCAGCAGCTTACGCGGGTACGAGACCCAGTACTTC
TRBD1,TRBV30,TRBJ1-4,once,CATDREKANEKLFF,TGTGCCACGGACAGGGAGAAGGCTAATGAAAAACTGTTTTTT
TRBD1,TRBV2,TRBJ1-2,NA,CASSPYGTGGNYGYTF,TGTGCCAGCAGTCCCTACGGGACAGGGGGCAACTATGGCTACACCTTC
NA,TRBV7-9,TRBJ2-1,NA,CASSFGPFSYNEQFF,TGTGCCAGCAGCTTTGGCCCCTTCTCCTACAATGAGCAGTTCTTC
NA,TRBV6-5,TRBJ1-2,NA,CASSPGQLSSGYTF,TGTGCCAGCAGTCCCGGACAGCTTTCGTCCGGCTACACCTTC
NA,TRBV29-1,TRBJ1-1,NA,CSVEGERGGRRVDF,TGCAGCGTTGAAGGGGAAAGAGGGGGTCGGCGGGTGGACTTT
NA,TRBV7-9,TRBJ1-1,NA,CASSFWDGNTEAFF,TGTGCCAGCAGCTTCTGGGACGGGAACACTGAAGCTTTCTTT
NA,TRBV27,TRBJ2-7,few,CASSRPQGPSVEQYF,TGTGCCAGCAGTCGTCCTCAGGGCCCTTCGGTCGAGCAGTACTTC
NA,TRBV7-2,TRBJ2-7,NA,CASSADSYYEQYF,TGTGCCAGCAGCGCGGACAGCTACTACGAGCAGTACTTC
NA,TRBV9,TRBJ2-1,NA,CASSVGMDGSSYNEQFF,TGTGCCAGCAGCGTAGGGATGGACGGAAGCTCCTACAATGAGCAGTTCTTC
NA,TRBV30,TRBJ1-2,NA,CAWSPLRGSYGYTF,TGTGCCTGGAGTCCACTCCGGGGATCCTATGGCTACACCTTC
TRBD1,TRBV7-3,TRBJ1-6,NA,CASSRRDSGSPLHF,TGTGCCAGCAGCCGGAGGGACAGCGGTTCACCCCTCCACTTT
NA,TRBV12-5,TRBJ2-7,NA,CASGLVPGDEQYF,TGTGCTAGTGGTTTGGTACCAGGGGACGAGCAGTACTTC
NA,TRBV28,TRBJ2-7,once,CASRSGVSYEQYF,TGTGCCAGCAGGTCAGGGGTCTCCTACGAGCAGTACTTC
NA,TRBV10-3,TRBJ2-7,NA,CAAREAGGSSYEQYF,TGTGCCGCCAGGGAAGCGGGCGGTTCCAGCTACGAGCAGTACTTC
TRBD2,TRBV27,TRBJ2-7,NA,CASSAIAGGRFYEQYF,TGTGCCAGCAGTGCTATAGCGGGAGGGCGTTTCTACGAGCAGTACTTC
TRBD1,TRBV7-2,TRBJ2-3,NA,CASSGQGFTDTQYF,TGTGCCAGCAGCGGACAGGGCTTTACAGATACGCAGTATTTT
TRBD2,TRBV7-6,TRBJ2-1,NA,CASSLGGGRALDEQFF,TGTGCCAGCAGCTTAGGAGGCGGGAGGGCCTTGGATGAGCAGTTCTTC
TRBD2,TRBV30,TRBJ2-1,once,CAWSLRVAGSYNEQFF,TGTGCCTGGAGCCTCCGGGTAGCGGGATCCTACAATGAGCAGTTCTTC
TRBD2,TRBV29-1,TRBJ2-1,NA,CSVPGTSSFNEQFF,TGCAGCGTTCCCGGGACTAGTTCCTTTAATGAGCAGTTCTTC
NA,TRBV7-9,TRBJ2-7,NA,CASSLSLAGTFNEQYF,TGTGCCAGCAGCTTAAGTTTGGCAGGGACTTTCAACGAGCAGTACTTC
NA,TRBV9,TRBJ1-2,NA,CASSKGGANYGYTF,TGTGCCAGCAGCAAAGGAGGGGCTAACTATGGCTACACCTTC
TRBD1,TRBV7-8,TRBJ2-6,NA,CASSSGTGSSGANVLTF,TGTGCCAGCAGCTCCGGGACAGGGAGCTCTGGGGCCAACGTCCTGACTTTC
NA,TRBV6-6,TRBJ2-7,NA,CASSYSGDEQYF,TGTGCCAGCAGTTACTCAGGCGACGAGCAGTACTTC